This T cell receptor (beta chain) originates from a study of shared clonotypes between healthy human individuals. Clones were sequenced by immunoSEQ multiplex PCR, and TCRdb holds only the in-frame ones, with some missing. Of almost 750,000 clones detected, roughly 72% appear once; the ten largest clones hold approximately 1.8%. The CDR3 sequence is 10 residues long. Germline V gives CDR1 DFQATT, CDR2 SNEGSKA (reference sequence). To note about this clone: An end of the junction differs from the germline gene, which may be a read error.

The sequence was collected from a woman aged 25 to 45 in good health. Sequencing was performed on memory CD4+ T cells sorted from blood. Documented subset: CD45RA-negative fraction. The gene calls are TRBV20-1 and TRBJ1-5; D is uncertain. As DNA, the CDR3 is TGCAGTGCTAACTATCAGCGCCAGCATTTT. Translated, it gives CSANYQRQHF.